This is a list of T cell receptor beta chains from one sample in a study of blood T cell repertoires in COVID-19. The repertoire was sequenced with immunoSEQ multiplex PCR; TCRdb's copy has only in-frame clones and lacks some. The sample records roughly 220,000 clones, 84% being singletons. Source material: peripheral blood. The receptors were gathered from a woman aged 55-69 years with acute or convalescent COVID-19. CDR3s include the opening cysteine and the closing phenylalanine or tryptophan. Fields, in order: D gene, clone size, V gene, J gene, CDR3 length, CDR3 protein, CDR3 DNA. A D gene is named only where the DNA matches it firmly. For some rows the clone size is stated as once, few or many, or as a class when expanded; others skip it.

d_gene: NA; abundance: NA; v_gene: TRBV9; j_gene: TRBJ1-4; len: 15; CDR3aa: CASSEGGGSNEKLFF; CDR3nt: TGTGCCAGCAGCGAGGGAGGGGGTTCTAATGAAAAACTGTTTTTT
d_gene: TRBD2; abundance: once; v_gene: TRBV14; j_gene: TRBJ2-1; len: 16; CDR3aa: CASSQLGTSPSNEQFF; CDR3nt: TGTGCCAGCAGCCAACTTGGGACTAGCCCAAGCAATGAGCAGTTCTTC
d_gene: NA; abundance: once; v_gene: TRBV7-9; j_gene: TRBJ1-3; len: 15; CDR3aa: CASSSGLTMGNTIYF; CDR3nt: TGTGCCAGCAGCTCAGGACTAACCATGGGAAACACCATATATTTT
d_gene: NA; abundance: NA; v_gene: TRBV3-1/TRBV3-2; j_gene: TRBJ1-1; len: 13; CDR3aa: CASSHHGDTEAFF; CDR3nt: TGTGCCAGCAGCCATCACGGGGATACTGAAGCTTTCTTT
d_gene: NA; abundance: NA; v_gene: TRBV9; j_gene: TRBJ1-2; len: 12; CDR3aa: CASSVDGNDYTF; CDR3nt: TGTGCCAGCAGCGTAGACGGGAACGACTACACCTTC
d_gene: TRBD1; abundance: NA; v_gene: TRBV28; j_gene: TRBJ2-1; len: 17; CDR3aa: CASSFRYLDRGYNEQFF; CDR3nt: TGTGCCAGCAGTTTTCGGTATTTGGACAGGGGCTACAATGAGCAGTTCTTC
d_gene: NA; abundance: NA; v_gene: TRBV7-9; j_gene: TRBJ1-3; len: 15; CDR3aa: CASSQEGHSGNTIYF; CDR3nt: TGTGCCAGCAGCCAGGAGGGTCACTCTGGAAACACCATATATTTT
d_gene: NA; abundance: NA; v_gene: TRBV2; j_gene: TRBJ1-2; len: 14; CDR3aa: CASSEGAGHYGYTF; CDR3nt: TGTGCCAGCAGTGAGGGGGCAGGCCACTATGGCTACACCTTC
d_gene: NA; abundance: few; v_gene: TRBV20-1; j_gene: TRBJ1-2; len: 14; CDR3aa: CSASPAEFYYGYTF; CDR3nt: TGCAGTGCTAGTCCCGCAGAATTTTACTATGGCTACACCTTC
d_gene: TRBD1; abundance: NA; v_gene: TRBV25-1; j_gene: TRBJ1-4; len: 17; CDR3aa: CASSEPGQGAANEKLFF; CDR3nt: TGTGCCAGCAGTGAACCGGGACAGGGGGCAGCTAATGAAAAACTGTTTTTT
d_gene: NA; abundance: once; v_gene: TRBV13; j_gene: TRBJ1-5; len: 12; CDR3aa: CASSAGNQPQHF; CDR3nt: TGTGCCAGCAGCGCAGGGAATCAGCCCCAGCATTTT
d_gene: TRBD1; abundance: NA; v_gene: TRBV11-2; j_gene: TRBJ2-3; len: 16; CDR3aa: CASSLIGTGNGDTQYF; CDR3nt: TGTGCCAGCAGCTTAATCGGGACAGGGAATGGAGATACGCAGTATTTT
d_gene: TRBD1; abundance: NA; v_gene: TRBV27; j_gene: TRBJ1-3; len: 17; CDR3aa: CASSLSYHRGAGNTIYF; CDR3nt: TGTGCCAGCAGTTTATCGTATCACAGGGGAGCTGGAAACACCATATATTTT
d_gene: TRBD1; abundance: NA; v_gene: TRBV19; j_gene: TRBJ2-6; len: 18; CDR3aa: CASSGGQGALRGANVLTF; CDR3nt: TGTGCCAGTAGTGGCGGACAGGGGGCGCTTAGAGGGGCCAACGTCCTGACTTTC
d_gene: TRBD2; abundance: NA; v_gene: TRBV28; j_gene: TRBJ2-1; len: 20; CDR3aa: CASSHAGLGGGALNYNEQFF; CDR3nt: TGTGCCAGCAGCCACGCAGGTCTGGGCGGGGGGGCCTTAAACTACAATGAGCAGTTCTTC
d_gene: TRBD2; abundance: NA; v_gene: TRBV11-1; j_gene: TRBJ2-1; len: 16; CDR3aa: CASSAPLAGAYNEQFF; CDR3nt: TGTGCCAGCAGCGCCCCATTAGCGGGGGCCTACAATGAGCAGTTCTTC
d_gene: TRBD1; abundance: NA; v_gene: TRBV5-1; j_gene: TRBJ1-2; len: 13; CDR3aa: CASSPGQGAGYTF; CDR3nt: TGCGCCAGCAGCCCCGGACAGGGAGCTGGCTACACCTTC
d_gene: NA; abundance: NA; v_gene: TRBV4-1; j_gene: TRBJ1-1; len: 13; CDR3aa: CASSQGGVTEAFF; CDR3nt: TGCGCCAGCAGCCAGGGAGGGGTGACTGAAGCTTTCTTT
d_gene: TRBD1; abundance: NA; v_gene: TRBV7-9; j_gene: TRBJ2-2; len: 16; CDR3aa: CASSLDAGQGSGELFF; CDR3nt: TGTGCCAGCAGCTTAGATGCGGGACAGGGTTCCGGGGAGCTGTTTTTT
d_gene: NA; abundance: NA; v_gene: TRBV6-6; j_gene: TRBJ1-5; len: 15; CDR3aa: CASSYSRQDNQPQHF; CDR3nt: TGTGCCAGCAGTTACTCCCGACAGGACAATCAGCCCCAGCATTTT
d_gene: TRBD2; abundance: NA; v_gene: TRBV6-1; j_gene: TRBJ2-5; len: 15; CDR3aa: CASSEARGGKETQYF; CDR3nt: TGTGCCAGCAGTGAAGCTCGCGGGGGTAAAGAGACCCAGTACTTC
d_gene: NA; abundance: NA; v_gene: TRBV5-6; j_gene: TRBJ1-2; len: 14; CDR3aa: CASSDRRLNYGYTF; CDR3nt: TGTGCCAGCAGTGACAGGCGCCTTAACTATGGCTACACCTTC
d_gene: TRBD2; abundance: NA; v_gene: TRBV9; j_gene: TRBJ2-2; len: 15; CDR3aa: CASSVSGGYTGELFF; CDR3nt: TGTGCCAGCAGCGTCTCGGGGGGGTACACCGGGGAGCTGTTTTTT
d_gene: NA; abundance: once; v_gene: TRBV29-1; j_gene: TRBJ1-1; len: 15; CDR3aa: CSVVPFRGENTEAFF; CDR3nt: TGCAGCGTTGTCCCCTTCCGGGGAGAGAACACTGAAGCTTTCTTT
d_gene: TRBD1; abundance: NA; v_gene: TRBV7-8; j_gene: TRBJ2-7; len: 18; CDR3aa: CASSSSRTGTAKPYEQYF; CDR3nt: TGTGCCAGCAGCTCCTCGCGGACCGGGACAGCCAAGCCGTACGAGCAGTACTTC
d_gene: NA; abundance: NA; v_gene: TRBV6-5; j_gene: TRBJ1-4; len: 15; CDR3aa: CASSYSRQNNEKLFF; CDR3nt: TGTGCCAGCAGTTACTCGAGGCAGAATAATGAAAAACTGTTTTTT
d_gene: NA; abundance: NA; v_gene: TRBV19; j_gene: TRBJ2-1; len: 16; CDR3aa: CASSISWGGRGGEQFF; CDR3nt: TGTGCCAGTAGTATATCTTGGGGTGGCCGGGGTGGTGAGCAGTTCTTC
d_gene: NA; abundance: NA; v_gene: TRBV5-4; j_gene: TRBJ1-1; len: 14; CDR3aa: CASSSVPRGTEAFF; CDR3nt: TGTGCCAGCAGCTCCGTACCAAGGGGCACTGAAGCTTTCTTT
d_gene: NA; abundance: NA; v_gene: TRBV10-1; j_gene: TRBJ1-1; len: 17; CDR3aa: CASITTIRGRMNTEAFF; CDR3nt: TGCGCCAGTATAACGACAATAAGGGGTAGGATGAACACTGAAGCTTTCTTT
d_gene: TRBD1; abundance: NA; v_gene: TRBV2; j_gene: TRBJ1-6; len: 17; CDR3aa: CASRSTRDSPYNSPLHF; CDR3nt: TGTGCCAGCAGATCCACCCGGGACAGCCCTTATAATTCACCCCTCCACTTT
d_gene: NA; abundance: NA; v_gene: TRBV4-2; j_gene: TRBJ2-5; len: 15; CDR3aa: CASSQPDRIQETQYF; CDR3nt: TGTGCCAGCAGCCAACCTGACAGGATACAAGAGACCCAGTACTTC
d_gene: TRBD1; abundance: NA; v_gene: TRBV19; j_gene: TRBJ1-5; len: 15; CDR3aa: CASISGGTENQPQHF; CDR3nt: TGTGCCAGTATTTCTGGGGGGACAGAGAATCAGCCCCAGCATTTT
d_gene: NA; abundance: NA; v_gene: TRBV7-2; j_gene: TRBJ1-6; len: 11; CDR3aa: CARDWNSPLHF; CDR3nt: TGTGCCAGGGACTGGAATTCACCCCTCCACTTT
d_gene: TRBD1; abundance: NA; v_gene: TRBV5-4; j_gene: TRBJ1-1; len: 15; CDR3aa: CASSLISTGRTEAFF; CDR3nt: TGTGCCAGCAGCCTCATTTCGACAGGGCGCACTGAAGCTTTCTTT
d_gene: TRBD1; abundance: NA; v_gene: TRBV5-6; j_gene: TRBJ1-5; len: 15; CDR3aa: CASSRDRGSNQPQHF; CDR3nt: TGTGCCAGCAGCCGCGACAGGGGAAGCAATCAGCCCCAGCATTTT
d_gene: NA; abundance: NA; v_gene: TRBV5-4; j_gene: TRBJ1-2; len: 16; CDR3aa: CASSLIRGSGSYGYTF; CDR3nt: TGTGCCAGCAGCTTGATCCGAGGGAGTGGAAGCTATGGCTACACCTTC
d_gene: NA; abundance: NA; v_gene: TRBV30; j_gene: TRBJ2-7; len: 13; CDR3aa: CAWSSGSVYEQYF; CDR3nt: TGTGCCTGGAGTTCAGGGTCTGTGTACGAGCAGTACTTC
d_gene: TRBD1; abundance: NA; v_gene: TRBV4-1; j_gene: TRBJ1-2; len: 16; CDR3aa: CASSQGQGAGKVGYTF; CDR3nt: TGCGCCAGCAGCCAAGGGCAGGGGGCAGGGAAAGTAGGCTACACCTTC
d_gene: TRBD1; abundance: once; v_gene: TRBV6-6; j_gene: TRBJ1-2; len: 13; CDR3aa: CASIKDRGYGYTF; CDR3nt: TGTGCCAGCATCAAGGACAGGGGCTATGGCTACACCTTC
d_gene: NA; abundance: NA; v_gene: TRBV6-1; j_gene: TRBJ1-2; len: 17; CDR3aa: CASSEAPGAGANYGYTF; CDR3nt: TGTGCCAGCAGTGAAGCGCCAGGGGCGGGAGCTAACTATGGCTACACCTTC
d_gene: TRBD2; abundance: NA; v_gene: TRBV18; j_gene: TRBJ2-1; len: 13; CDR3aa: CASRIAGNNEQFF; CDR3nt: TGTGCCAGCCGGATAGCGGGGAACAATGAGCAGTTCTTC
d_gene: TRBD2; abundance: NA; v_gene: TRBV19; j_gene: TRBJ2-1; len: 15; CDR3aa: CASSLGRGGTNEQFF; CDR3nt: TGTGCCAGTAGTCTTGGGCGGGGGGGGACAAATGAGCAGTTCTTC
d_gene: NA; abundance: NA; v_gene: TRBV18; j_gene: TRBJ1-1; len: 13; CDR3aa: CASSPSMNTEAFF; CDR3nt: TGTGCCAGCTCACCATCCATGAACACTGAAGCTTTCTTT
d_gene: NA; abundance: NA; v_gene: TRBV20-1; j_gene: TRBJ1-2; len: 12; CDR3aa: CSASPGDYGYTF; CDR3nt: TGCAGTGCTAGTCCCGGGGACTATGGCTACACCTTC
d_gene: TRBD2; abundance: NA; v_gene: TRBV7-3; j_gene: TRBJ2-3; len: 15; CDR3aa: CASSRSGGSTDTQYF; CDR3nt: TGTGCCAGCAGCCGGAGCGGGGGGAGCACAGATACGCAGTATTTT
d_gene: NA; abundance: NA; v_gene: TRBV5-1; j_gene: TRBJ1-1; len: 13; CDR3aa: CASSLGDSSEAFF; CDR3nt: TGCGCCAGCAGCTTGGGTGACAGTTCAGAAGCTTTCTTT
d_gene: NA; abundance: few; v_gene: TRBV6-4; j_gene: TRBJ2-2; len: 14; CDR3aa: CASSSSPGTGELFF; CDR3nt: TGTGCCAGCAGTTCCTCCCCAGGCACCGGGGAGCTGTTTTTT
d_gene: TRBD1; abundance: NA; v_gene: TRBV19; j_gene: TRBJ1-2; len: 14; CDR3aa: CASSEQGANYGYTF; CDR3nt: TGTGCCAGTAGCGAACAGGGGGCGAACTATGGCTACACCTTC
d_gene: TRBD1; abundance: NA; v_gene: TRBV30; j_gene: TRBJ2-5; len: 15; CDR3aa: CAWSVRQGIQETQYF; CDR3nt: TGTGCCTGGAGTGTACGACAGGGTATACAAGAGACCCAGTACTTC
d_gene: TRBD2; abundance: NA; v_gene: TRBV11-2; j_gene: TRBJ2-2; len: 16; CDR3aa: CASSIQSLAGTGELFF; CDR3nt: TGTGCCAGCAGCATCCAATCGTTAGCGGGCACCGGGGAGCTGTTTTTT
d_gene: TRBD2; abundance: NA; v_gene: TRBV5-4; j_gene: TRBJ2-1; len: 16; CDR3aa: CASSRPTSGDIDEQFF; CDR3nt: TGTGCCAGCAGTCGCCCTACTAGCGGGGATATCGATGAGCAGTTCTTC